This TCR beta chain appears in the sequencing data of a study of beta chain features in type 1 diabetes. V lost 1 base and J 8 bases, leaving 15 bases between the germline ends. CDR3 length: 15 residues. Looked up from germline, CDR1 is SGHTA and CDR2 is FQGNSA. Sequencing targeted expressed TCRB transcripts, as all isolated RNA had been reverse transcribed. Roughly 3.4 million reads per sample on average were obtained from naive, central memory and regulatory T cell samples. The repertoire was sequenced with immunoSEQ multiplex PCR; TCRdb's copy has only in-frame clones and lacks some. The sample includes some 60,000 clones, over 50% of them seen just once.

This chain links TRBV7-2 with TRBJ1-5; D is ambiguous. Sample: Tregs from blood. This clonotype originated in a woman aged 18-30 years in good health. CDR3 in amino acids: CASSLVSGTSEPQHF. CDR3 bases: TGTGCCAGCAGCTTAGTGAGTGGTACCTCGGAGCCCCAGCATTTT.